A single sample is the source of the 15 T cell receptor beta chains below, sequenced in a study of graft-versus-host responses after intestinal transplantation. Some clones are missing from TCRdb's copy, which holds only in-frame ones; the method was immunoSEQ multiplex PCR. The sample holds 20,000 to 30,000 clones; 75% to 90% are singletons and the top ten take around 1.1%. Source: PBMCs, taken approximately four weeks after intestinal transplant. Receptors were obtained from a human patient who received an intestinal transplant, so some T cells may come from the graft donor.

The chain combines TRBV7-3 with TRBJ1-4, with 7 bases that match TRBD1. Germline V CDR1 and CDR2: SGHTA, FQGTGA. This CDR3 spans 15 amino acids. After removal of 5 bases from V and 2 bases from J, the junction contained 5 bases not matched to a gene. CDR3 residues: CASSPLTGTNEKLFF. The CDR3 nucleotides read TGTGCCAGCAGCCCTCTGACAGGGACTAATGAAAAACTGTTTTTT.

This clone was seen a handful of times. The genes are TRBV7-9 and TRBJ2-7; D possibly corresponds to TRBD2 (5 bases). CDR1 and CDR2 (germline): SEHNR, FQNEAQ (reference sequence). The CDR3 extends over 13 amino acids. V was shortened by 4 bases and J by 3 bases, with 10 bases between the two germline ends. The CDR3 DNA reads TGTGCCAGCAGCTCGAGGGTCGGCTACGAGCAGTACTTC. Protein sequence: CASSSRVGYEQYF.

V usage is TRBV7-8 and J usage is TRBJ1-1, with 7 bases matching TRBD1. CDR1 SGHVS and CDR2 FQNEAQ come from the germline V gene. The junction had 12 bases not matched to a gene; V was cut back by 5 bases and J by 6 bases. The CDR3 covers 15 residues. The CDR3 spells CASSARQLTGAEAFF. The CDR3 nucleotides are TGTGCCAGCAGCGCCAGACAGCTAACAGGGGCTGAAGCTTTCTTT.

The gene calls are TRBV27 and TRBJ2-5, with 7 bases that match TRBD1. The J call is doubtful: the DNA matches TRBJ2-7 better. The CDR3 spans 12 residues. Germline CDR1 is MNHEY and CDR2 is SMNVEV (reference sequence). The DNA of the CDR3 is TGTGCCGCCTGGGACAGCCCCTACGAGCAGTACTTC. It is translated as CAAWDSPYEQYF.

This clone has a single count. The genes are TRBV21-1 and TRBJ1-2; whether TRBD1, the table's D call, matches the DNA was not checked. TRBV21-1 is designated a pseudogene. This CDR3 comprises 19 residues. As DNA, the CDR3 is TGTGCCAGCAGCAAAGCGCTTCCCCTACACCGGACAACAAACTATGGCTACACCTTC. Protein sequence: CASSKALPLHRTTNYGYTF.

The genes are TRBV9 and TRBJ2-3; D might be TRBD1 (6 bases). Trimming cost V 4 bases and J 1 base, with 13 bases left between them. The CDR3 has 15 residues. In germline, CDR1 is SGDLS, CDR2 YYNGEE. The CDR3 nucleotides read TGTGCCAGCAGCTCACAGGGAGCCGGCACAGATACGCAGTATTTT. Translating it yields CASSSQGAGTDTQYF.

This chain connects TRBV21-1 to TRBJ1-2. TRBV21-1 is annotated as a pseudogene. The CDR3 covers 15 residues. In DNA, the CDR3 is TGTGCCAGCACCACCCGGGACGACTACTACTATGGCTACACCTTC. Protein sequence: CASTTRDDYYYGYTF.

The gene calls are TRBV19 and TRBJ2-1, with 7 bases fitting TRBD2. Trimming at V came to 3 bases and at J to 9 bases, leaving 26 bases not matched to a gene. Germline CDR1 reads LNHDA; CDR2 reads SQIVND (reference sequence). The CDR3 spans 20 residues. Here the CDR3 reads CASSITGWGGSSLLDFEQFF. CDR3 coding DNA: TGTGCCAGTAGTATTACCGGGTGGGGCGGGAGTTCCTTATTGGATTTTGAGCAGTTCTTC. The full variable domain, rest sourced from reference TRBV19 and TRBJ2-1, is DGGITQSPKYLFRKEGQNVTLSCEQNLNHDAMYWYRQDPGQGLRLIYYSQIVNDFQKGDIAEGYSVSREKKESFPLTVTSAQKNPTAFYLCASSITGWGGSSLLDFEQFFGPGTRLTVL.

This clone has only one observation. This rearrangement joins TRBV7-3 to TRBJ2-5; TRBD2 matches at 8 bases. The CDR3 has 15 amino acids. V lost 3 bases to trimming and J lost 2 bases; unmatched junction nucleotides: 5. Per the germline V gene, CDR1 is SGHTA and CDR2 is FQGTGA. Here the CDR3 DNA reads TGTGCCAGCAGCTTGCAACTAGCGGAACAAGAGACCCAGTACTTC. It specifies CASSLQLAEQETQYF.

The chain has TRBV5-6 and TRBJ2-7, with 7 bases lining up with TRBD2. Germline loops: CDR1 SGHDT, CDR2 YYEEEE. The J segment lost 4 bases and the V segment lost 2 bases, leaving 6 bases of the junction unmatched. The CDR3 totals 14 residues. For the CDR3, the DNA is TGTGCCAGCAGCTTACGGGGGGACCCATACGAGCAGTACTTC. This encodes CASSLRGDPYEQYF.

V and J are TRBV6-6 and TRBJ1-3; TRBD1 might be the D (5 bases). The V end was cut by 5 bases, the J end by 0 bases, with 11 bases between. In germline, CDR1 is MNHNY, CDR2 SVGAGI (reference sequence). This CDR3 is built from 15 residues. The CDR3, as DNA: TGTGCCAGCAGTCTGGGGGAGAGCTCTGGAAACACCATATATTTT. This encodes CASSLGESSGNTIYF.

The CDR3 loop is CSVEDGTGALREQYF. The CDR3 nucleotides are TGCAGCGTTGAAGATGGGACAGGGGCCCTGAGAGAGCAGTACTTC. This sequence joins TRBV29-1 and TRBJ2-7; 10 positions match TRBD1. Germline V gene lookup returns CDR1 SQVTM and CDR2 ANQGSEA. This CDR3 comprises 15 residues. V lost 0 bases, J lost 7 bases, and 9 bases stayed unmatched.

The genes are TRBV7-2 and TRBJ2-3; 9 bases line up with TRBD2. V lost 4 bases and J lost 4; bases outside the gene matches: 6. CDR1 and CDR2 (germline): SGHTA, FQGNSA. CDR3 length: 15 amino acids. CDR3 nucleotides: TGTGCCAGCAGCTCAGCGGGAGGTATGGCAGATACGCAGTATTTT. This encodes CASSSAGGMADTQYF.

This chain connects TRBV19 to TRBJ2-5; 11 bases match TRBD2. The last part of the DNA fits TRBJ2-7 better; the J call may be wrong. CDR1 and CDR2 (germline): LNHDA, SQIVND (reference sequence). CDR3 size: 13 residues. CDR3 bases: TGTGCCAGTAATAGCGGGAGGGCATCCGAGCAGTACTTC. Translating gives CASNSGRASEQYF.

CDR3 nucleotides: TGTGCCAGCAGCCAAGATCCAGCGGGAGGGTCCGAGCAGTACTTC. Protein sequence: CASSQDPAGGSEQYF. This chain links TRBV14 with TRBJ2-5; TRBD2 agrees at 10 bases. The J call may be wrong; the DNA end is better matched by TRBJ2-7. The CDR3 runs to 15 residues. Looked up from germline, CDR1 is SGHDN and CDR2 is FVKESK.